This TCR beta chain was observed in a study of shared clonotypes between healthy human individuals (TCRdb year 2020). Turning to the overall study: The cohort included three men and a couple of women between 18 and 49 years of age. Between about 0.85 and 9.5 billion PBMCs per donor were obtained by leukapheresis. To estimate repertoire size and how much clonotype sharing occurs between individuals, the study deeply sequenced the blood TCR repertoires of several healthy adults. For each donor, CD4 naive and CD4 memory were each run on three plates, CD8 naive on two plates, and CD8 memory on one plate. Libraries were prepared and TCR repertoires were sequenced by different laboratories using diverse techniques, in order to increase sequencing depth and limit assay-specific biases. On the study overall, not on this receptor specifically: Pairwise subsampling indicated that sequencing depth was expected to affect the degree of clonotype sharing among donors. Across a few donors, approximately 5% of naive CD4, approximately 3.6% of naive CD8, 2.3% of memory CD4, and 0.3% to 0.45% of memory CD8 clonotypes were shared. Incomplete sequencing was indicated by rarefaction of sorted-subset datasets, despite the large sequencing depth. The genetic and exposure-history diversity represented was limited by the small number of donors. Clonotypes shared by all four sorted-subset donors showed higher generation probabilities than non-shared clonotypes. Naive subsets generally had larger estimated clonotype richness than memory subsets did. Sampling was restricted to blood, and TCR repertoires in tissue are likely to differ from TCR repertoires in blood.

About this clone: What antigen it recognizes has not been identified. There are no base qualities to consult, and no much larger clone falls within one base.

The donors were healthy, HIV-negative adults who had no recently reported acute infections or vaccinations. Every donor was a Caucasian adult residing in Nashville, Tennessee, USA. CD4+ T cells were enriched through magnetic negative selection, after which naive cells were positively selected on CD45RA and the remaining negative fraction served as the memory subset. After blood collection by leukapheresis, PBMCs were isolated using Ficoll-Histopaque density gradient centrifugation and then cryopreserved in the vapor phase of liquid nitrogen. Analytical flow cytometry was used to check the purity and quantity of each magnetically sorted T cell population. Each sorted fraction had its genomic DNA isolated and then quantified by UV absorbance on a Nanodrop 2000c. Taken from the germline V gene, the CDR1 and CDR2 loops are SGDLS and YYNGEE. Between the V and J ends, shortened by 3 bases and 5 bases respectively, the junction contains 11 bases. Including the terminal cysteine and phenylalanine, the CDR3 comprises 14 residues. The sequence is cut down to CDR3 DNA, 42 bases in frame from base 1.

Using the deep immunoSEQ assay, TCR CDR3 regions were amplified from genomic DNA by multiplex PCR. Extracted genomic DNA from each cell subset was spread evenly across all wells of several immunoSEQ 96-well plates, with each plate serving as a replicate. For sorted subsets, each replicate PCR was loaded with roughly 200 ng genomic DNA, equivalent to 25,000 to 35,000 T cell genomes. The purified libraries were quantified using a Qubit 3.0 fluorometer, sized with a Bioanalyzer 2100, and then quantified again using the KAPA Library Quantification kit. Each immunoSEQ 96-well plate was sequenced on its own single-read 150-cycle Illumina NextSeq 550 flow cell. Under the source paper's analysis protocol: Because the immunoSEQ output held only junctional sequences and lacked quality scores, the filtering could not match the filtering applied to full-length reads. Sequences were annotated with PyIR, a Python wrapper for IgBLAST v1.9, using IMGT germline references to assign V/J genes and CDR3. Reads were filtered out if the reads had weak V/J assignments (E-value above 1e-6), no CDR3, stop codons, out-of-frame junctions, or ambiguous translated residues. V3J clonotypes were defined as sequences sharing the same inferred V gene, J gene, and CDR3 amino acid sequence. Percentage overlap between repertoires was computed as shared unique clonotypes divided by the size of the smaller repertoire. RTK rarefaction, the Chao1 estimator, and Recon v2.1 estimates of unobserved clonotypes were used to assess repertoire richness. For all TCRbeta clonotypes obtained by the gDNA method from four donors, generation probabilities were computed with OLGA. TCRdb carries this immuneACCESS record with in-frame sequences only. Its versions omit some clonotypes, under half of them owing to an unresolved V gene in the studies checked, with the rest unexplained. The DNA was the basis for D and trimming; V, J and clone size are from that table. In all, the sample holds some 1 million clones, and about 76% of those were seen once. Approximately 1.3% of the sample goes to the ten largest clones.

The receptor chain draws on TRBV9 and TRBJ2-2, with the D assignment possibly TRBD1 or TRBD2, given 5 matching bases for each. Sequenced: memory CD4+ T cells sorted from blood. The cell subset or site label of this sample denotes: CD45RA-negative fraction. The sequence was obtained from a man younger than 35 in good health. The encoded CDR3 is CASSAGLGTGELFF. The DNA sequence is given as TGTGCCAGCAGCGCGGGGCTTGGAACCGGGGAGCTGTTTTTT.